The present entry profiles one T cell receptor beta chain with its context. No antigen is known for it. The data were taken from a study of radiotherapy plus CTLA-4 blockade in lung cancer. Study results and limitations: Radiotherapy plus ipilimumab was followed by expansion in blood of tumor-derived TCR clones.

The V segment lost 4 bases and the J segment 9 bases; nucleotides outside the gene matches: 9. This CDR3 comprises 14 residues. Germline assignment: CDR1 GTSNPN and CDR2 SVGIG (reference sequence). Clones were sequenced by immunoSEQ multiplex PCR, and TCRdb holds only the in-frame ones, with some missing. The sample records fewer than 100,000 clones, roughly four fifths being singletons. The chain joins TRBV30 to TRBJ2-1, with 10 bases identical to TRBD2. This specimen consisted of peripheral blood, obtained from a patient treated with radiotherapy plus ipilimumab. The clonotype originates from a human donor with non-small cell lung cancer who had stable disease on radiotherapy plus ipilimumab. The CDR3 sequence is CAWTGASGSGEQFF. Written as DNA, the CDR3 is TGTGCCTGGACGGGGGCTAGCGGGAGTGGTGAGCAGTTCTTC.